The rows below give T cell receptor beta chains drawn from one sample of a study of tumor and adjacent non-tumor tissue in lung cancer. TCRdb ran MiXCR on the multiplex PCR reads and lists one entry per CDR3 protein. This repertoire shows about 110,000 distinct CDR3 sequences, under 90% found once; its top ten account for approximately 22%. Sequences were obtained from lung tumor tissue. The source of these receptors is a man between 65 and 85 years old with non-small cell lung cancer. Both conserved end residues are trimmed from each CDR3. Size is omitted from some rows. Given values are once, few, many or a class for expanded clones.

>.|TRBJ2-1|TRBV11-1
ASSPRPGEGPHEEF
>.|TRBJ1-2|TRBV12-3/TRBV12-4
ASSFAHDLFG
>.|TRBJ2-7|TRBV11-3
ASSLYGRLGELY
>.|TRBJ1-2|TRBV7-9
ASSLVEGTGGSYGCT
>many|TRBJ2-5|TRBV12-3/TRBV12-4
ASRTEDQETQY
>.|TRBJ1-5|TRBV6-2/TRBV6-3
ASSYSIGGTRASDQHQH
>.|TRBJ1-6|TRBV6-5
VSSYSSYNSPLH
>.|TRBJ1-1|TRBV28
ANGLARGANTEAF
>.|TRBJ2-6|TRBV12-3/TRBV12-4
ANTISSGANVLT
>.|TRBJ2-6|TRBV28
ASSYGGYSWIRWRANLLT
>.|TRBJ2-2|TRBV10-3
AISQSGPPM
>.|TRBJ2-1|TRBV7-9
ASSPYGGGNNEQF
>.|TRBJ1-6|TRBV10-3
ATGTERASYNSPLH
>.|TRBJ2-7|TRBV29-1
SVRDSYKQY
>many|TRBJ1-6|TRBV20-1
SARVQGGSLH
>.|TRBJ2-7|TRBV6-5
ASSNFGTRGYEQY
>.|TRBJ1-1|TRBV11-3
ASSTFRDSEAF
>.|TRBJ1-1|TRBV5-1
ASGLIGRDTEAF
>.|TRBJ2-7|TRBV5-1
ASSRGGTGVIEQY
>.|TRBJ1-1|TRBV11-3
ASSLDGQKNSEAF